This T cell receptor beta chain was recovered during a study of CD8+CD57+ T cells in acquired aplastic anemia. Overall study context: CD4+ reads averaged roughly 10 million in healthy donors. Whole-study findings and limits: Significance was not reached for CD8+ Simpson's diversity between patients and controls. Sharing between patients and controls was observed for twenty-nine CD8+ CDR3 sequences.

This clonotype has at least ten counts. Its antigen is currently unknown. TCR beta VDJ combinations and CDR3 sequences were profiled from genomic DNA. TCRdb re-analysed the reads in MiXCR, keeping a single row per CDR3 protein. In the table there are over 150,000 distinct CDR3 sequences, around half of which are singletons. The material sequenced was sorted CD4+, CD8+, or CD8+CD57+ T cells (not recorded which) from PBMCs. The TCR sequence derives from a human donor in good health, serving as a control.

CDR3 sequence: CASSFYKGDPYGYTF. CDR3 in DNA: TGTGCCAGCAGTTTCTACAAGGGGGACCCTTATGGCTACACCTTC. The genes are TRBV6-2 or TRBV6-3 and TRBJ1-2, with D possibly being TRBD1 (6 bases). The V end lost 4 bases, the J end lost 5 bases, and 17 bases lay between the germline ends. Per the germline V gene, CDR1 is MNHEY and CDR2 is SVGEGT. The CDR3 length is 15 residues.